Described below is a single TCR beta chain sequence and its context. Its cognate antigen is unknown. With V trimmed by 0 bases and J by 5 bases, 8 bases remained unmatched. CDR1 GTSNPN and CDR2 SVGIG come from the germline V gene (reference sequence). This CDR3 region has 16 residues. These data originate in a study of shared clonotypes between healthy human individuals. Study-wide findings and caveats: In this cohort, only blood was sampled, and tissue repertoires likely differ.

Splitting of each subset's genomic DNA was done evenly across several immunoSEQ plates. Original analysis: From ImmunoSEQ came sequences covering only the junction and carrying no quality scores, so filtering differed. Clones were read by immunoSEQ multiplex PCR, and TCRdb kept only the in-frame ones, dropping some. Clone size and the V and J calls come from that table; the DNA yielded D and trimming. Of fewer than 600,000 clones detected, around 79% appear once; the ten largest clones hold less than 15%. Sequencing was done on a sample of PBMCs. This chain connects TRBV30 to TRBJ2-3; 10 bases align to TRBD2. The sequence came from a middle-aged woman in good health. Some clones in this sample may be carry-over from other donors' samples. This CDR3 reads CAWSVQVAGGGDTQYF. The DNA for the CDR3 is TGTGCCTGGAGTGTACAGGTAGCGGGAGGTGGAGATACGCAGTATTTT.